Included here is one T cell receptor beta chain sequence, with context. With RNA at 10%, 30% or 50%, naive CD8 libraries came from approximately 20,000 to 980,000 sorted cells. These data originate in a study of molecular identifiers for immune sequencing clone quantification. Using its own MiXCR run on the PCR reads, TCRdb lists one record per CDR3 protein. The table lists some 320,000 distinct CDR3 sequences, 24% of them singletons. J lost 2 bases, V lost 5 bases, and 5 bases had no gene match. Germline V lookup: CDR1 MNHEY, CDR2 SMNVEV (reference sequence). This CDR3 spans 15 amino acids. The receptor's source is a human donor in good health. Some libraries in this study had Jurkat cell RNA spiked in. Sequenced sample: naive CD8+ T cells from blood, with Jurkat cell RNA spiked in. The subset was: FACS-sorted CD8+CD4-CCR7+CD45RA+ naive T cells. V gene TRBV27 combines with J gene TRBJ2-5; TRBD2 matches at 10 bases. CDR3 loop: CASSHQAGGQETQYF. The DNA for the CDR3 is TGTGCCAGCAGTCATCAAGCGGGGGGGCAAGAGACCCAGTACTTC.